This passage covers 21 T cell receptor beta chains from one sample sequenced in a study of OX40 agonist ivuxolimab in advanced cancers. Assay used: immunoSEQ multiplex PCR; TCRdb lists only in-frame clones, some missing. The profile covers approximately 63,000 clones, with just over 85% appearing a single time and roughly 1.2% taken by the ten largest. The sample consisted of CD4+ or CD8+ T cells sorted from blood, taken in a trial of the OX40 agonist ivuxolimab. These receptors came from an adult with an advanced solid tumor such as melanoma, head and neck, liver or kidney cancer.

This clone was seen just once. The chain is built from TRBV15 and TRBJ2-3; the match to TRBD1 covers 8 bases. V shed 4 bases and J 1 base; nucleotides not matched to a gene: 4. The CDR3 extends over 15 amino acids. Germline lookup yields CDR1 LNHNV and CDR2 YYDKDF (reference sequence). CDR3 DNA: TGTGCCACCAGCACTGGACAGGGCCGCACAGATACGCAGTATTTT. Protein sequence: CATSTGQGRTDTQYF.

The V call is TRBV5-1, the J call TRBJ2-1; no clear D gene. The CDR3 consists of 12 residues. Germline assignment: CDR1 SGHRS and CDR2 YFSETQ. V gave up 4 bases and J gave up 7 bases, with 9 bases separating them. CDR3: CASSQQGNEQFF. DNA for the CDR3: TGCGCCAGCAGCCAGCAAGGGAATGAGCAGTTCTTC.

V gene TRBV6-5 combines with J gene TRBJ2-1; 10 nucleotides line up with TRBD2. V lost 4 bases, J lost 4 bases, and 7 bases stayed unmatched. The CDR3 spans 16 residues. Germline CDR1 reads MNHEY; CDR2 reads SVGAGI. The chain's CDR3 is CASSFSSGSLYNEQFF. The CDR3 region has the DNA TGTGCCAGCAGTTTTTCTAGCGGGAGCTTGTACAATGAGCAGTTCTTC.

The rearrangement joins TRBV6-1 to TRBJ2-1; D remains unclear. The germline V and J ends were trimmed by 6 bases and 5 bases, with 14 bases remaining between them. The CDR3 totals 14 residues. Germline loops: CDR1 MNHNS, CDR2 SASEGT. CDR3 nucleotide sequence: TGTGCCAGCAGGGACGATGTGGACCACAATGAGCAGTTCTTC. Protein sequence: CASRDDVDHNEQFF.

This clone was observed once. The chain uses TRBV4-2 and TRBJ1-1; possible D gene TRBD1, 5 bases. Between the trimmed V and J ends, which lost 6 bases and 2 bases, there was a span of 7 bases. Germline loops: CDR1 LGHNA, CDR2 YNFKEQ. The CDR3 totals 12 residues. The CDR3 loop is CASSQGNTEAFF. For the CDR3, the DNA is TGTGCCAGCAGTCAGGGAAACACTGAAGCTTTCTTT.

This chain uses TRBV11-2 with TRBJ1-1; the match to TRBD1 covers 7 bases. With 5 bases clipped from V and 3 bases from J, the junction kept 9 bases outside the gene matches. CDR1 SGHAT and CDR2 FQNNGV come from the germline V gene. The CDR3 runs to 15 residues. CDR3 amino acids: CASSRRQGTDTEAFF. CDR3 in DNA: TGTGCCAGCAGCAGGAGACAGGGTACGGACACTGAAGCTTTCTTT.

The chain combines TRBV20-1 with TRBJ1-2; the match to TRBD1 covers 7 bases. CDR3 length: 11 amino acids. The germline V gene encodes CDR1 DFQATT and CDR2 SNEGSKA (reference sequence). With V trimmed by 3 bases and J by 8 bases, 3 bases remained unmatched. The CDR3 region has the DNA TGCAGTGCTAGTCGGACAGGCGGCTACACCTTC. This codes for CSASRTGGYTF.

CDR3 amino acids: CAWSNSAAGGGIYF. In nucleotides, the CDR3 is TGTGCCTGGAGTAATTCGGCGGCAGGAGGGGGAATCTACTTC. V is TRBV30 and J is TRBJ2-4, with D perhaps given as TRBD1 or TRBD2 (6 bases each). V was cut by 2 bases and J by 16 bases, with 24 bases left in between. The CDR3 sequence is 14 residues long. The germline CDR1 and CDR2 sequences are GTSNPN and SVGIG (reference sequence).

J is TRBJ1-2 and V is TRBV5-4; 7 bases agree with TRBD1. The CDR3 totals 15 residues. Germline trimming cut 2 bases from V and 2 bases from J; bases unmatched to any gene: 6. The germline V gene encodes CDR1 SGHNT and CDR2 YYREEE (reference sequence). The DNA of the CDR3 is TGTGCCAGCAGCTTACAGGGGCAAGCCAACTATGGCTACACCTTC. Its protein is CASSLQGQANYGYTF.

The rearrangement uses TRBV4-1 and TRBJ2-7; TRBD1 agrees at 8 bases. V gave up 3 bases and J gave up 2 bases; unmatched junction bases: 6. The length of the CDR3 is 15 residues. The germline gives CDR1 MGHRA, CDR2 YSYEKL. The CDR3 DNA follows: TGCGCCAGCAGCCAGGGGGGACAGGAAGCCTACGAGCAGTACTTC. Its translation is CASSQGGQEAYEQYF.

The CDR3 here is CASSGDSNQPQHF. The CDR3 nucleotides are TGCGCCAGCAGTGGGGACAGCAATCAGCCCCAGCATTTT. This chain joins TRBV10-1 and TRBJ1-5, with a weak D call TRBD1 (5 bases). The V gene lost 4 bases and the J gene lost 1 base, with 5 bases spanning the gap. The length of the CDR3 is 13 residues. Germline V lookup: CDR1 WNHNN, CDR2 SYGVQD (reference sequence).

This chain links TRBV19 with TRBJ2-3; 7 nucleotides line up with TRBD1. This CDR3 has 15 amino acids. CDR1 and CDR2 (germline): LNHDA, SQIVND (reference sequence). V trimming: 7 bases; J trimming: 1 base; junction bases outside the gene matches: 8. The CDR3 DNA is TGTGCCAGTACCAACAGGGGTTTGGGCACAGATACGCAGTATTTT. Protein sequence: CASTNRGLGTDTQYF.

The chain combines TRBV18 with TRBJ2-7; D remains ambiguous. CDR3 length equals 14 residues. Between the trimmed V and J ends, which lost 2 bases and 5 bases, there was a span of 13 bases. Looked up from germline, CDR1 is KGHSH and CDR2 is LQKENI. Here the CDR3 reads CASSPNKGRDEQYF. The CDR3 DNA follows: TGTGCCAGCTCACCAAATAAGGGTCGCGACGAGCAGTACTTC. The complete variable domain, with remaining parts taken from reference TRBV18 and TRBJ2-7, reads NAGVMQNPRHLVRRRGQEARLRCSPMKGHSHVYWYRQLPEEGLKFMVYLQKENIIDESGMPKERFSAEFPKEGPSILRIQQVVRGDSAAYFCASSPNKGRDEQYFGPGTRLTVT.

A single count supports this clone. The chain is built from TRBV28 and TRBJ1-4, with D maybe TRBD1 (5 bases). With 3 bases removed from V and 10 bases from J, the gap between germline ends came to 12 bases. Germline-derived CDR1 and CDR2 are MDHEN and SYDVKM. The CDR3 loop spans 13 amino acids. CDR3 sequence (DNA): TGTGCCAGCAGTTTTCTCCGAGACAGAAAACTGTTTTTT. Translated, it gives CASSFLRDRKLFF. The full variable domain, completed using reference TRBV28 and TRBJ1-4, is DVKVTQSSRYLVKRTGEKVFLECVQDMDHENMFWYRQDPGLGLRLIYFSYDVKMKEKGDIPEGYSVSREKKERFSLILESASTNQTSMYLCASSFLRDRKLFFGSGTQLSVL.

The chain has TRBV27 and TRBJ1-1; D is unresolved. Germline CDR1 MNHEY, CDR2 SMNVEV (reference sequence). V lost 1 base to trimming and J lost 3 bases, with 9 bases between them. There are 14 residues in the CDR3. CDR3 residues: CASSLLGRDTEAFF. The CDR3 nucleotides read TGTGCCAGCAGTTTATTGGGTAGGGACACTGAAGCTTTCTTT.

The gene calls are TRBV28 and TRBJ2-6; the D gene is possibly TRBD2 (5 bases). Trimming pared 4 bases from V and 0 bases from J, leaving 13 bases between. CDR3 length: 17 residues. From germline, CDR1 is MDHEN and CDR2 SYDVKM. This CDR3 reads CASSYKGLISGANVLTF. CDR3 nucleotide sequence: TGTGCCAGCAGTTACAAAGGACTCATCTCTGGGGCCAACGTCCTGACTTTC.

This sequence joins TRBV7-8 and TRBJ2-2; 7 nucleotides align to TRBD1. This CDR3 region has 15 residues. Germline V gene sequence: CDR1 SGHVS, CDR2 FQNEAQ. The trim removed 7 bases at V and 2 bases at J, leaving 7 bases unmatched. CDR3 nucleotides: TGTGCCAGCAACCTAGGGGGCGCCAACACCGGGGAGCTGTTTTTT. Translated, it gives CASNLGGANTGELFF.

The V and J genes are TRBV19 and TRBJ2-1, with 8 bases fitting TRBD2. Losses at the gene ends were 4 bases for V and 0 bases for J; bases not matched to a gene: 5. The CDR3 loop spans 16 amino acids. Germline V gene data show CDR1 as LNHDA and CDR2 as SQIVND (reference sequence). The CDR3: CASSRSGGSSYNEQFF. CDR3 nucleotide sequence: TGTGCCAGTAGTAGAAGCGGGGGCAGCTCCTACAATGAGCAGTTCTTC.

V and J are TRBV11-2 and TRBJ2-7; D may be TRBD2 (5 bases). V was shortened by 1 base and J by 0 bases, with 10 bases between the two germline ends. CDR1 and CDR2 from the germline V gene are SGHAT and FQNNGV. The CDR3 is 15 amino acids. As DNA, the CDR3 is TGTGCCAGCAGCTTAGGTGCGGGCCCCTCCTACGAGCAGTACTTC. Amino acid sequence: CASSLGAGPSYEQYF.

The CDR3 coding sequence is TGTGCCAGCGCATACCCCGGGGGCCCGTCCTACGAGCAGTACTTC. Its protein product is CASAYPGGPSYEQYF. V and J are TRBV28 and TRBJ2-7; D possibly uses TRBD1 or TRBD2 (6 bases each). Germline V gives CDR1 MDHEN, CDR2 SYDVKM. CDR3 size: 15 residues. Trimming took 8 bases from V and 1 from J, leaving 18 bases between them.

With regard to this clone: Compared with germline, one end of the junction differs, possibly owing to a read error. The V gene is TRBV11-1, the J gene TRBJ2-5; D is uncertain. Germline lookup yields CDR1 SGHAT and CDR2 FQDESV (reference sequence). The CDR3 runs to 15 residues. The CDR3 sequence: CASSLSAAGQGTQYF. The CDR3 bases are TGTGCCAGCAGCTTATCCGCCGCCGGGCAAGGGACCCAGTACTTC.